Sequencing of this T cell receptor beta chain was carried out in a study of control samples from healthy donors and cancer patients (dated by TCRdb to the early 2020s). The germline V gene specifies SNHLY as CDR1 and FYNNEI as CDR2. The trim is 1 base for V and 7 bases for J, with a gap of 7 bases between the germline ends. The CDR3, cysteine through phenylalanine, is 12 amino acids long. Of all the DNA, just the CDR3 is kept, 36 bases in frame from base 1. The method behind the library was the immunoSEQ multiplex PCR assay. Drawn from immuneACCESS, this table holds only the in-frame rearrangements with V and J called that TCRdb kept. Clones are partly lost; checked studies trace under half to an unresolved V gene and leave the rest unexplained. The table for this sample lists tens of thousands of clones; about 91% of them were counted only once. The ten biggest clones cover approximately 23% of the sample.

Note on this clone: Its antigen remains unidentified. No much larger clonotype is one base removed from it; base qualities were not supplied.

Sequences were obtained from PBMCs. This receptor chain uses TRBV2 and TRBJ2-5, with a weak D call of TRBD2 (5 bases match). The receptor was isolated from a woman in her thirties or forties with head and neck cancer. The CDR3 region reads CASSEDRGTQYF. The base sequence is TGTGCCAGCAGTGAAGATCGGGGGACCCAGTACTTC.